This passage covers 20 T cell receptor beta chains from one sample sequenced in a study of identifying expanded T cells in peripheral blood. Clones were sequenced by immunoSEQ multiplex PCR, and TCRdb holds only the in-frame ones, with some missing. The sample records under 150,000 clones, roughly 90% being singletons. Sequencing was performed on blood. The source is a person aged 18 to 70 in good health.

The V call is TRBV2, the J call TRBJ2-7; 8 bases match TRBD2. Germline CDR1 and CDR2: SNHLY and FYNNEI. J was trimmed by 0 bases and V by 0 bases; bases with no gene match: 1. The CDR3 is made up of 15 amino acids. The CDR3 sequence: CASSEATSGSYEQYF. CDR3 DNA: TGTGCCAGCAGTGAAGCCACTAGCGGCTCCTACGAGCAGTACTTC. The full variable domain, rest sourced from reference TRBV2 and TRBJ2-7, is EPEVTQTPSHQVTQMGQEVILRCVPISNHLYFYWYRQILGQKVEFLVSFYNNEISEKSEIFDDQFSVERPDGSNFTLKIRSTKLEDSAMYFCASSEATSGSYEQYFGPGTRLTVT.

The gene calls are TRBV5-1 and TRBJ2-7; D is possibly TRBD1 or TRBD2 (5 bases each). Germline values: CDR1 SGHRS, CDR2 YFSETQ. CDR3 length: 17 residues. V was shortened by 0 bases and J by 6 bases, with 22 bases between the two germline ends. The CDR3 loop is CASSLGAASLSGREQYF. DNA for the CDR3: TGCGCCAGCAGCTTGGGGGCGGCCAGTTTGTCGGGGCGCGAGCAGTACTTC.

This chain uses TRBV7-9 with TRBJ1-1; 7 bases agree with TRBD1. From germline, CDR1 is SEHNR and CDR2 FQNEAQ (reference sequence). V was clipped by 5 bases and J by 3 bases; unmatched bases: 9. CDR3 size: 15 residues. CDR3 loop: CASSPLQGMYTEAFF. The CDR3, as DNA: TGTGCCAGCAGCCCCTTACAGGGGATGTACACTGAAGCTTTCTTT. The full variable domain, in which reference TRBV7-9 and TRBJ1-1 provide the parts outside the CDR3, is DTGVSQNPRHKITKRGQNVTFRCDPISEHNRLYWYRQTLGQGPEFLTYFQNEAQLEKSRLLSDRFSAERPKGSFSTLEIQRTEQGDSAMYLCASSPLQGMYTEAFFGQGTRLTVV.

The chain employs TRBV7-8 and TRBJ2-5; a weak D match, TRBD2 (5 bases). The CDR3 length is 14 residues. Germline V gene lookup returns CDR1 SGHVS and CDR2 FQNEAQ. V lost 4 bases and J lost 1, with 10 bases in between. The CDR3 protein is CASSSGETQETQYF. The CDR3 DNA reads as TGTGCCAGCAGCTCTGGGGAGACCCAAGAGACCCAGTACTTC.

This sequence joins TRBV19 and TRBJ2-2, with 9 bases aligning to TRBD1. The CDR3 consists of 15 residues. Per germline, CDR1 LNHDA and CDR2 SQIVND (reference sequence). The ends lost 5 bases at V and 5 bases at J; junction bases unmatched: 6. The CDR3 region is CASSWDRVGTGELFF. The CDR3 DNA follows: TGTGCCAGTAGTTGGGACAGGGTGGGGACCGGGGAGCTGTTTTTT.

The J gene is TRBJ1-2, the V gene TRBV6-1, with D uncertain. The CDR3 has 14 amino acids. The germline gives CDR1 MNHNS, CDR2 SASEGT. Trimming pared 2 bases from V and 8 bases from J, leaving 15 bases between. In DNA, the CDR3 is TGTGCCAGCAGTGAATCAGGCAGGATGCGAGGCTACACCTTC. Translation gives CASSESGRMRGYTF.

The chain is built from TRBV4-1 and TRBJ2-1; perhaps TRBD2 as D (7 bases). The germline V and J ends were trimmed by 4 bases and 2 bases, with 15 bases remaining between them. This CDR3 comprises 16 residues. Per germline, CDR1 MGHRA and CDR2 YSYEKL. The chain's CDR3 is CASSPRAGDTYNEQFF. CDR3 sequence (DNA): TGCGCCAGCAGCCCACGCGCGGGGGACACCTACAATGAGCAGTTCTTC.

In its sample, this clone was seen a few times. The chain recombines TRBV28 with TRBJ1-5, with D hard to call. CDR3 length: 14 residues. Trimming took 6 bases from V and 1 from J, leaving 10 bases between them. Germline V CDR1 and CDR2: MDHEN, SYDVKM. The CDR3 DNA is TGTGCCAGCAGCGATAATCTCAGCAATCAGCCCCAGCATTTT. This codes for CASSDNLSNQPQHF.

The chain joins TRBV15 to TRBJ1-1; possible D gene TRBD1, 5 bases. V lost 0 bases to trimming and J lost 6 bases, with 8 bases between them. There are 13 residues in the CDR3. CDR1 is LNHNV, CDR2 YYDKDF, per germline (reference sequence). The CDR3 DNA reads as TGTGCCACCAGCAGAGATCAGGGCGCTGAAGCTTTCTTT. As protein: CATSRDQGAEAFF. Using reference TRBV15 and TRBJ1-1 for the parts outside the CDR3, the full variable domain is DAMVIQNPRYQVTQFGKPVTLSCSQTLNHNVMYWYQQKSSQAPKLLFHYYDKDFNNEADTPDNFQSRRPNTSFCFLDIRSPGLGDTAMYLCATSRDQGAEAFFGQGTRLTVV.

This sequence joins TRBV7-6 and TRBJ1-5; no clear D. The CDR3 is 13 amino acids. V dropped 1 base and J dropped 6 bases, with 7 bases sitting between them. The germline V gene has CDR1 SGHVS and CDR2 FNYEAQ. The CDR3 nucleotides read TGTGCCAGCAGCTTAGGGTTTTTTCAGCCCCAGCATTTT. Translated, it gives CASSLGFFQPQHF.

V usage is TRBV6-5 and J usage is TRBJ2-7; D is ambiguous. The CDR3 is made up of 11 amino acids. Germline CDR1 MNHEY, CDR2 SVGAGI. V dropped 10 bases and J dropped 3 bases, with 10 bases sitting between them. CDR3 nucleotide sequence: TGTGCCACCAGCGTTAGCTACGAGCAGTACTTC. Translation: CATSVSYEQYF.

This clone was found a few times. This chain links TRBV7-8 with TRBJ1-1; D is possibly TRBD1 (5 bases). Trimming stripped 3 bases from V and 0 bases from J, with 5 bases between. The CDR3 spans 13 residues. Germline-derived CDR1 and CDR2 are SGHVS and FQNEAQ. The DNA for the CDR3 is TGTGCCAGCAGCTTCAGGGTGAACACTGAAGCTTTCTTT. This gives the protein CASSFRVNTEAFF.

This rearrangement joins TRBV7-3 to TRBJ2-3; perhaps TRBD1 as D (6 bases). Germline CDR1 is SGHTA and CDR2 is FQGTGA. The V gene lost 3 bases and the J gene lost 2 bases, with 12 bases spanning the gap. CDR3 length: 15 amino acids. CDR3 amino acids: CASSLQGSSTDTQYF. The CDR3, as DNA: TGTGCCAGCAGCTTGCAGGGGTCTTCCACAGATACGCAGTATTTT.

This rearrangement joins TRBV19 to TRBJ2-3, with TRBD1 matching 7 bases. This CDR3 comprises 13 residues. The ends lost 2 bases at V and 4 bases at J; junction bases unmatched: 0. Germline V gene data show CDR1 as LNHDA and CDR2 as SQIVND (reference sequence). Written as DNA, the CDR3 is TGTGCCAGTAGTATACAGGGGGCAGATACGCAGTATTTT. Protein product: CASSIQGADTQYF.

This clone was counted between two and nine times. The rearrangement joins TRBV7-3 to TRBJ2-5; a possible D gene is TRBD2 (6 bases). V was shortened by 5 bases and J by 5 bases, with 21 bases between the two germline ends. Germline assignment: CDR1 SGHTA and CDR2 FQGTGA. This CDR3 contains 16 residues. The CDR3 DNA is TGTGCCAGCAGCCCGGCCGGGAGCCTTAACTCGGAGACCCAGTACTTC. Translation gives CASSPAGSLNSETQYF.

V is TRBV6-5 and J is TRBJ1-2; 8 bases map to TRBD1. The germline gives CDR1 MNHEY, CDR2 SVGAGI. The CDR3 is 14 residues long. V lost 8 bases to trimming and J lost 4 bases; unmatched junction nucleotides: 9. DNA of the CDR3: TGTGCCAGCCTGGGACAGGCCCTATCCTATGGCTACACCTTC. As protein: CASLGQALSYGYTF.

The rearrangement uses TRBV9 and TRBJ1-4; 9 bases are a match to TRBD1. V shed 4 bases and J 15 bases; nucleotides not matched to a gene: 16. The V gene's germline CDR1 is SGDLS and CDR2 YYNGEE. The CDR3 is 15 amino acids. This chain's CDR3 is CASSSEQSDRGGMFF. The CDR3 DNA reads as TGTGCCAGCAGCTCTGAGCAAAGCGACAGGGGGGGAATGTTTTTT.

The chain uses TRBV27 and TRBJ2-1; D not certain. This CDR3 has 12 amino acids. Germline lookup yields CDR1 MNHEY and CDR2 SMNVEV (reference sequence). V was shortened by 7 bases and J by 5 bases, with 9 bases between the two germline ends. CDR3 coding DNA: TGTGCCAGCAAAGAAAGGAACAATGAGCAGTTCTTC. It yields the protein CASKERNNEQFF.

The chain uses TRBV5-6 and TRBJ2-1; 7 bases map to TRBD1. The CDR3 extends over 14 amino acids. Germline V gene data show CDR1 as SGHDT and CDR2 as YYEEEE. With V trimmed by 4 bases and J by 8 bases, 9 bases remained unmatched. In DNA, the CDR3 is TGTGCCAGCAGCACAGGAGAAGGGGGCTATGAGCAGTTCTTC. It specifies CASSTGEGGYEQFF.

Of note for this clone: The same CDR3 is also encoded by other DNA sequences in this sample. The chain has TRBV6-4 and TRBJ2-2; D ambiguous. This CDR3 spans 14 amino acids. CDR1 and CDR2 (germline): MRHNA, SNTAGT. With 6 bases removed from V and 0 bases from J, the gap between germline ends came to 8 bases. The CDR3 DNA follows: TGTGCCAGCAGCGAGACTGCGAACACCGGGGAGCTGTTTTTT. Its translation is CASSETANTGELFF.